The rows below give T cell receptor beta chains drawn from one sample of a study of post-analysis software for immune sequencing data. Each CDR3 protein is one row after TCRdb ran MiXCR on the PCR reads. There are fewer than 850,000 distinct CDR3 sequences in the sample; 35% to 55% occur only once, and 4.9% lies in the top ten. Sequencing input: blood. All receptors come from a girl between 5 and 17 years old with multiple sclerosis. Both conserved end residues are part of each CDR3. A D gene is named only where the DNA matches it firmly. Size values are once, few and many counts, or a class for expanded clones, and some rows have none.

V gene: TRBV2
D gene: NA
J gene: TRBJ1-5
clone size: NA
CDR3 DNA: TGTGCCAGCAGTCGCCAGGCTAAAAATCAGCCCCAGCATTTT
CDR3 protein: CASSRQAKNQPQHF

V gene: TRBV7-3
D gene: NA
J gene: TRBJ2-1
clone size: NA
CDR3 DNA: TGTGCCAGCAGCCCTCAACAGGGCACCTACAATGAGCAGTTCTTC
CDR3 protein: CASSPQQGTYNEQFF

V gene: TRBV18
D gene: NA
J gene: TRBJ1-2
clone size: few
CDR3 DNA: TGTGCCAGCTCACGACTACAGGACAGACCGGGGGCTTATGGCTACACCTTC
CDR3 protein: CASSRLQDRPGAYGYTF

V gene: TRBV12-3/TRBV12-4
D gene: TRBD1
J gene: TRBJ1-2
clone size: few
CDR3 DNA: TGTGCCAGCAGTTTAGCGACAGGGTTTGGCTACACCTTC
CDR3 protein: CASSLATGFGYTF

V gene: TRBV27
D gene: NA
J gene: TRBJ2-5
clone size: NA
CDR3 DNA: TGTGCCAGCAGTTTATCGGCGTGGGAGACCCAGTACTTC
CDR3 protein: CASSLSAWETQYF

V gene: TRBV6-2/TRBV6-3
D gene: NA
J gene: TRBJ1-1
clone size: NA
CDR3 DNA: TGTGCCAGCCGACGGCCTGGGGACACTGAAGCTTTCTTT
CDR3 protein: CASRRPGDTEAFF

V gene: TRBV11-3
D gene: TRBD2
J gene: TRBJ2-5
clone size: NA
CDR3 DNA: TGTGCCAGCATTTTCACCGGGGAGGGCCTCCCCAAAGAGACCCAGTACTTC
CDR3 protein: CASIFTGEGLPKETQYF

V gene: TRBV7-6
D gene: TRBD1
J gene: TRBJ2-3
clone size: NA
CDR3 DNA: TGTGCCAGCAGCCTAGGGACAGCCACAGATACGCAGTATTTT
CDR3 protein: CASSLGTATDTQYF

V gene: TRBV24-1
D gene: TRBD2
J gene: TRBJ2-3
clone size: NA
CDR3 DNA: TGTGCCACCAGTGAGGGGCTGAATAGCGGGAGACTCGAAGATACGCAGTATTTT
CDR3 protein: CATSEGLNSGRLEDTQYF

V gene: TRBV24-1
D gene: TRBD1
J gene: TRBJ2-7
clone size: NA
CDR3 DNA: TGTGCCACCACCTCGGACAGGGGAGGGGTCGAGCAGTACTTC
CDR3 protein: CATTSDRGGVEQYF

V gene: TRBV20-1
D gene: NA
J gene: TRBJ2-1
clone size: NA
CDR3 DNA: TGCAGTGCTAGAGGGTCCATACCCGACAATGAGCAGTTCTTC
CDR3 protein: CSARGSIPDNEQFF

V gene: TRBV5-5
D gene: NA
J gene: TRBJ1-2
clone size: NA
CDR3 DNA: TGTGCCAGCTGCGCGGGGGGCTGGTCCTATGGCTACACCTTC
CDR3 protein: CASCAGGWSYGYTF

V gene: TRBV6-5
D gene: TRBD2
J gene: TRBJ2-5
clone size: NA
CDR3 DNA: TGTGCCAGCAGTTACGCACCCCGGGGAGGGTACGGTGAGCAGTACTTC
CDR3 protein: CASSYAPRGGYGEQYF

V gene: TRBV12-5
D gene: NA
J gene: TRBJ2-5
clone size: NA
CDR3 DNA: TGTGCTAGTGGTTTGCCCGACGGGGTACAAGAGACCCAGTACTTC
CDR3 protein: CASGLPDGVQETQYF

V gene: TRBV12-3/TRBV12-4
D gene: NA
J gene: TRBJ1-2
clone size: NA
CDR3 DNA: TGTGCCAGCACCGAGAAGGGAGTCGACTATGGCTACACCTTC
CDR3 protein: CASTEKGVDYGYTF

V gene: TRBV20-1
D gene: TRBD2
J gene: TRBJ2-1
clone size: NA
CDR3 DNA: TGCAGTGCAAAGAAGCGGGACCGGAATGAGCAGTTCTTC
CDR3 protein: CSAKKRDRNEQFF

V gene: TRBV2
D gene: NA
J gene: TRBJ2-2
clone size: NA
CDR3 DNA: TGTGCCAGGGCGCCCCCGGACGGGGAGCTGTTTTTT
CDR3 protein: CARAPPDGELFF

V gene: TRBV4-3
D gene: NA
J gene: TRBJ2-3
clone size: few
CDR3 DNA: TGCGCCAGCAGCCAAGAGTGGGGTACGCAGTATTTT
CDR3 protein: CASSQEWGTQYF

V gene: TRBV6-6
D gene: NA
J gene: TRBJ2-3
clone size: NA
CDR3 DNA: TGTGCCAGCAGTTACTCGAATATGGGGACGCAGTATTTT
CDR3 protein: CASSYSNMGTQYF

V gene: TRBV4-1
D gene: NA
J gene: TRBJ1-2
clone size: NA
CDR3 DNA: TGCGCCAGCAGCCAAGATGCGGGGACAACTGGCTACACCTTC
CDR3 protein: CASSQDAGTTGYTF

V gene: TRBV27
D gene: NA
J gene: TRBJ1-2
clone size: NA
CDR3 DNA: TGTGCCAGCAGTTTTGGGCGGCTAGCTAACTATGGCTACACCTTC
CDR3 protein: CASSFGRLANYGYTF

V gene: TRBV20-1
D gene: NA
J gene: TRBJ2-2
clone size: NA
CDR3 DNA: TGCAGTGCTAGAAATCACCTTCGTGACACCGGGGAGCTGTTTTTT
CDR3 protein: CSARNHLRDTGELFF

V gene: TRBV20-1
D gene: NA
J gene: TRBJ1-4
clone size: NA
CDR3 DNA: TGCAGTGCTTTTACAGGATATAATGAAAAACTGTTTTTT
CDR3 protein: CSAFTGYNEKLFF

V gene: TRBV5-1
D gene: NA
J gene: TRBJ2-7
clone size: few
CDR3 DNA: TGCGCCAGCGCCACAGGGAACCGCTACGAGCAGTACTTC
CDR3 protein: CASATGNRYEQYF

V gene: TRBV18
D gene: NA
J gene: TRBJ1-2
clone size: NA
CDR3 DNA: TGTGCCAGCTCACCAGTTCATACGGACTATGGCTACACCTTC
CDR3 protein: CASSPVHTDYGYTF

V gene: TRBV9
D gene: TRBD1
J gene: TRBJ1-3
clone size: few
CDR3 DNA: TGTGCCAGCAGCCCTCGGACAGGGGCCGGAAACACCATATATTTT
CDR3 protein: CASSPRTGAGNTIYF

V gene: TRBV12-3/TRBV12-4
D gene: TRBD2
J gene: TRBJ2-1
clone size: NA
CDR3 DNA: TGTGCCAGCAGTCCATCAGCTAGCGGGCCCCTGTTCTTC
CDR3 protein: CASSPSASGPLFF

V gene: TRBV15
D gene: NA
J gene: TRBJ1-5
clone size: few
CDR3 DNA: TGTGCCACCAGCAGAGAAGGATGGACAGATCAGCCCCAGCATTTT
CDR3 protein: CATSREGWTDQPQHF

V gene: TRBV20-1
D gene: NA
J gene: TRBJ2-7
clone size: few
CDR3 DNA: TGCAGTGCTAGAGAGTTCGGGGGAGTCGGGTACGAGCAGTACTTC
CDR3 protein: CSAREFGGVGYEQYF

V gene: TRBV27
D gene: NA
J gene: TRBJ2-5
clone size: few
CDR3 DNA: TGTGCCAGCAGGACCTCGGGGGGCTGGGACCAAGAGACCCAGTACTTC
CDR3 protein: CASRTSGGWDQETQYF

V gene: TRBV29-1
D gene: NA
J gene: TRBJ2-1
clone size: few
CDR3 DNA: TGCAGCGTTGGACGTAACAATGAGCAGTTCTTC
CDR3 protein: CSVGRNNEQFF

V gene: TRBV19
D gene: NA
J gene: TRBJ1-1
clone size: few
CDR3 DNA: TGTGCCAGTATCCGTACCCCATCTGCGCTGAACACTGAAGCTTTCTTT
CDR3 protein: CASIRTPSALNTEAFF

V gene: TRBV20-1
D gene: TRBD2
J gene: TRBJ2-2
clone size: NA
CDR3 DNA: TGCAGTGCTAGAGCCGATAGCGGGGGGCACACCGGGGAGCTGTTTTTT
CDR3 protein: CSARADSGGHTGELFF

V gene: TRBV6-5
D gene: NA
J gene: TRBJ1-2
clone size: NA
CDR3 DNA: TGTGCCAGCAGGTATGAGGGGTACGGCTATGGCTACACCTTC
CDR3 protein: CASRYEGYGYGYTF

V gene: TRBV20-1
D gene: NA
J gene: TRBJ2-1
clone size: NA
CDR3 DNA: TGCAGTGCCCAACGGTCCCAAAGTCGCAATGAGCAGTTCTTC
CDR3 protein: CSAQRSQSRNEQFF

V gene: TRBV3-1
D gene: NA
J gene: TRBJ2-5
clone size: NA
CDR3 DNA: TGTGCCAGCAGCCAAAGGTGGGAGACCCAGTACTTC
CDR3 protein: CASSQRWETQYF

V gene: TRBV20-1
D gene: TRBD1
J gene: TRBJ1-2
clone size: many
CDR3 DNA: TGCAGTGCTAGCCTCAGGGGGCGCGGTGGCTACACCTTC
CDR3 protein: CSASLRGRGGYTF

V gene: TRBV27
D gene: NA
J gene: TRBJ1-6
clone size: NA
CDR3 DNA: TGTGCCAGCAGCCGTGATTACCCCGGCTCCTATAATTCACCCCTCCACTTT
CDR3 protein: CASSRDYPGSYNSPLHF

V gene: TRBV11-2
D gene: TRBD2
J gene: TRBJ2-1
clone size: NA
CDR3 DNA: TGTGCCAGCAGCTTATACTTTTCCGGGACTAGCGGGAGAGATGAGCAGTTCTTC
CDR3 protein: CASSLYFSGTSGRDEQFF

V gene: TRBV7-2
D gene: TRBD1
J gene: TRBJ2-3
clone size: NA
CDR3 DNA: TGTGCCTGCTCCCGGGACAGGGGAGGCGCAGATACGCAGTATTTT
CDR3 protein: CACSRDRGGADTQYF

V gene: TRBV29-1
D gene: TRBD1
J gene: TRBJ2-7
clone size: many
CDR3 DNA: TGCAGCGTTGCAAAGGGGAACAGGGGGTACGAGCAGTACTTC
CDR3 protein: CSVAKGNRGYEQYF

V gene: TRBV7-2
D gene: NA
J gene: TRBJ1-5
clone size: NA
CDR3 DNA: TGTGCCAGCAGCCTCGGGCCGAACAGGGCCAGCAATCAGCCCCAGCATTTT
CDR3 protein: CASSLGPNRASNQPQHF

V gene: TRBV2
D gene: NA
J gene: TRBJ2-7
clone size: NA
CDR3 DNA: TGTGCCAGCCGGGGGACCATAGACTACGAGCAGTACTTC
CDR3 protein: CASRGTIDYEQYF

V gene: TRBV6-2/TRBV6-3
D gene: TRBD1
J gene: TRBJ2-1
clone size: NA
CDR3 DNA: TGTGCCAGCAGTCGAAGACAGGGAAACGTAGGGATGGAGCAGTTCTTC
CDR3 protein: CASSRRQGNVGMEQFF

V gene: TRBV29-1
D gene: NA
J gene: TRBJ1-2
clone size: few
CDR3 DNA: TGCAGCGCCCAAGGGCAGGGTCAAAACTATGGCTACACCTTC
CDR3 protein: CSAQGQGQNYGYTF

V gene: TRBV6-1
D gene: NA
J gene: TRBJ2-5
clone size: NA
CDR3 DNA: TGTGCCAGCAGCTGGAGTACGGAGACCCAGTACTTC
CDR3 protein: CASSWSTETQYF

V gene: TRBV10-3
D gene: NA
J gene: TRBJ2-7
clone size: NA
CDR3 DNA: TGTGCCATCAGTGAGTCGGGGGGATCGCGCGAGCAGTACTTC
CDR3 protein: CAISESGGSREQYF

V gene: TRBV10-1
D gene: NA
J gene: TRBJ2-7
clone size: NA
CDR3 DNA: TGCGCCAGCAGTCAAGAAGGGACCCGAGGCGACGAGCAGTACTTC
CDR3 protein: CASSQEGTRGDEQYF

V gene: TRBV20-1
D gene: TRBD2
J gene: TRBJ2-7
clone size: NA
CDR3 DNA: TGCAGTGCCAATTCTCACGTGACTAGCGGGAGGGGGGGGTACTTC
CDR3 protein: CSANSHVTSGRGGYF